This T cell receptor (beta chain) is drawn from a study of cytomegalovirus exposure and HLA in healthy donors. Study at large: Some 200 million T cells yielded 100 million or so unique TCR beta sequences in earlier analysis.

Regarding this clone: No antigen is known for it.

The CDR3 covers 14 residues. The germline V gene encodes CDR1 MGHRA and CDR2 YSYEKL. V was clipped by 3 bases and J by 2 bases; unmatched bases: 0. General study findings and limits: Analysis was carried out at a later point, and it linked a missense DCLRE1C variant to TCR beta V- and J-gene trimming. Reportedly, fewer N-insertions than the roughly 700-donor mean appeared in an Asian-associated ancestry cluster in a later analysis.

The donors comprised healthy bone marrow donors. Both 60 Vbeta primers and 13 Jbeta primers went into the PCR. The repertoire was sequenced with immunoSEQ multiplex PCR; TCRdb's copy has only in-frame clones and lacks some. Here the sample spans 50,000 to 60,000 clones, about 73% being singletons. The sample comprised PBMCs. This clonotype was sampled from a man aged 18 to 30 in good health and CMV-seronegative. The J gene is TRBJ2-7, the V gene TRBV4-1; 11 bases map to TRBD1. The CDR3 loop reads CASSQGQGAYEQYF. Here the CDR3 DNA reads TGCGCCAGCAGCCAGGGACAGGGGGCCTACGAGCAGTACTTC.